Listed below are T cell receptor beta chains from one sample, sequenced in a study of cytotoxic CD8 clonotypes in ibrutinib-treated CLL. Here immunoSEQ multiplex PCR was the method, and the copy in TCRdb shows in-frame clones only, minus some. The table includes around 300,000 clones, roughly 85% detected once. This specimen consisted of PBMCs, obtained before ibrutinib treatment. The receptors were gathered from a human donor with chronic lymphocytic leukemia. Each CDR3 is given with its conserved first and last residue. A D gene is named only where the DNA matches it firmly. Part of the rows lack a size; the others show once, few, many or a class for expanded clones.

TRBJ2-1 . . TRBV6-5 TGTGCCAGCAGTTCCGGGTTAAATGAGCAGTTCTTC CASSSGLNEQFF
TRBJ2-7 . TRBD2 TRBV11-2 TGTGCCAGCAGCCTCGGGACTAGCGGGTCCTACGAGCAGTACTTC CASSLGTSGSYEQYF
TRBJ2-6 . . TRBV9 TGTGCCAGCACCCCTACCCCGGCTGGGGCCAACGTCCTGACTTTC CASTPTPAGANVLTF
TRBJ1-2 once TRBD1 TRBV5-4 TGCGCCAGCAGCTCAGGACAGGGGCGGCTTGGCTACACCTTC CASSSGQGRLGYTF
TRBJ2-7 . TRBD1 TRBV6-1 TGTGCCAGCAGGAGGACAGGGGGCGCCCACGAGCAGTACTTC CASRRTGGAHEQYF
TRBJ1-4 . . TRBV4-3 TGCGCCAGCAGATGGACATCTGCAACTAATGAAAAACTGTTTTTT CASRWTSATNEKLFF
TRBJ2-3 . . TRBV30 TGTGCCGGAGGAGCAGATACGCAGTATTTT CAGGADTQYF
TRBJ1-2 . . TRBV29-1 TGCAGCGCCGATGTTAACTATGGCTACACCTTC CSADVNYGYTF
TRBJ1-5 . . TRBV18 TGTGCCAGCTCACCACCCGGGAGCAATCAGCCCCAGCATTTT CASSPPGSNQPQHF
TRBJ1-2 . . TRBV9 TGTGCCAGCAGCCCAGGGTTTACGGGAGGCTACACCTTC CASSPGFTGGYTF
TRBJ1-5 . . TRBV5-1 TGCGCCAGCAGCTTGGTGGGGTTAGATCAGCCCCAGCATTTT CASSLVGLDQPQHF
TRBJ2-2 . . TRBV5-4 TGTGCCAGCAGCCTGGCGGTCACCGGGGAGCTGTTTTTT CASSLAVTGELFF
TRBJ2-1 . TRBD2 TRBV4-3 TGCGCCAGCAGCCAAGATAGGCCACTAGCGGGGAGGTCGGGTGAGCAGTTCTTC CASSQDRPLAGRSGEQFF
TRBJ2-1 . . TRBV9 TGTGCCAGCAGCGTACTGACGACGACTAGCTCCTACAATGAGCAGTTCTTC CASSVLTTTSSYNEQFF
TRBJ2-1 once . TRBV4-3 TGCGCCAGCAGCCAAGAGCAGTTCTTC CASSQEQFF
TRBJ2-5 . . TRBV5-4 TGTGCCAGCAGGGAGGGCCCAGAGACCCAGTACTTC CASREGPETQYF
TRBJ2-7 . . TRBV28 TGTGCCAGCAGTTTATTAATACAGACCTACGAGCAGTACTTC CASSLLIQTYEQYF
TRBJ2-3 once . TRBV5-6 TGTGCCAGCAGCTTGGCTTCAGCGGGTACGCAGTATTTT CASSLASAGTQYF
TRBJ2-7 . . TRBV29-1 TGCAGCGTCCTCGCAAGAAGTTCCTACGAGCAGTACTTC CSVLARSSYEQYF
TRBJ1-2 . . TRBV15 TGTGCCACCAGCAGAGATCTAAAGGTCAGCCAACGAAACAGGGCCACTACCCTTAACTATGGCTACACCTTC CATSRDLKVSQRNRATTLNYGYTF
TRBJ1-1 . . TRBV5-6 TGTGCCAGCAGCCCGACATTGAACACTGAAGCTTTCTTT CASSPTLNTEAFF
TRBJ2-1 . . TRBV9 TGTGCCAGCAGCGTAGCCCCCGGGACGGATTACTACAATGAGCAGTTCTTC CASSVAPGTDYYNEQFF
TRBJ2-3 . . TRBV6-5 TGTGCCAGCAGTTACTCGAGGGGCGATACGCAGTATTTT CASSYSRGDTQYF
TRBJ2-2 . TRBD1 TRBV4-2 TGTGCCAGCAGCCAAGATGGGACAGGGTTTGAGGAGCTGTTTTTT CASSQDGTGFEELFF
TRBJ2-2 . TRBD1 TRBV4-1 TGCGCCAGCATCCCCTCGACAGGGGACACCGGGGAGCTGTTTTTT CASIPSTGDTGELFF
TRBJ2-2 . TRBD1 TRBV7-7 TGTGCTAGCAGTACAGGGGCACCCACCGGGGAGCTGTTTTTT CASSTGAPTGELFF
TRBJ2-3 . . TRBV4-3 TGCGCCAGCAGCCAAGAGGCGCGTGGGGGCACAGATACGCAGTATTTT CASSQEARGGTDTQYF
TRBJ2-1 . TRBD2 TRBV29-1 TGCAGCGTTGAGATAGCGGGAGTTGAGCAGTTCTTC CSVEIAGVEQFF
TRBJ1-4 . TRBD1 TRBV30 TGTGCCTGGACGAGGGGGACAGGGGAACTGTTTTTT CAWTRGTGELFF
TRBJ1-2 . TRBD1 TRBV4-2 TGTGCCAGCAGCCAAGAGGACAGGGGGCTCGATGGCTACACCTTC CASSQEDRGLDGYTF
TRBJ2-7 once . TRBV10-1 TGCGCCAGCAGTGATGGCCACTACGAGCAGTATTTC CASSDGHYEQYF
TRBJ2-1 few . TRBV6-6 TGTGCCAGCAGTTACCAGCCCAATGAGCAGTTCTTC CASSYQPNEQFF
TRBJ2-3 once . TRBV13 TGTGCCAGCAGCTCGGGATCCAGCACAGATACGCAGTATTTT CASSSGSSTDTQYF
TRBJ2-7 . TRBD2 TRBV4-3 TGCGCCAGCAGCCAAGATTTGGGGGGGTACGAGCAGTACTTC CASSQDLGGYEQYF
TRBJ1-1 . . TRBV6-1 TGTGCCAGCAGCCCCCCTGGGACCCTCGGTACTGAAGCTTTCTTT CASSPPGTLGTEAFF
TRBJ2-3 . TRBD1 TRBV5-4 TGTGCCAGCAGCTTGGACAGGGGAACAGATACGCAGTATTTT CASSLDRGTDTQYF
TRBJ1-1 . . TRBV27 TGTGCCAGCACCTCTAAGACATACTTGAACACTGAAGCTTTCTTT CASTSKTYLNTEAFF
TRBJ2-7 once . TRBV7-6 TGTGCCAGCAGCTTCACGACTAGCTCCTACGAGCAGTACTTC CASSFTTSSYEQYF
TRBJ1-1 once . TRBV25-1 TGTGCCAGCAGTGAATTTTTTCAGGCTGAAGCTTTCTTT CASSEFFQAEAFF
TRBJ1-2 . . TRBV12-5 TGTGCTAGTGGTTTGGGGACAGCAAAGGAGGGTTATGGCTACACCTTC CASGLGTAKEGYGYTF
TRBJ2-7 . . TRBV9 TGTGCCAGCAGCGTCTCGGGACTCGGCTACGAGCAGTACTTC CASSVSGLGYEQYF
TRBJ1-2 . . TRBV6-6 TGTGCCAGCAGTTACCCAAGCGATGGCTACACCTTC CASSYPSDGYTF
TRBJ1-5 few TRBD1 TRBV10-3 TGTGCCACCCGGACAGGGACAGACGAACAGCCCCAGCATTTT CATRTGTDEQPQHF
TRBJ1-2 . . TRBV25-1 TGTGCCAGCAGTGAATCGGGATATAACTATGGCTACACCTTC CASSESGYNYGYTF
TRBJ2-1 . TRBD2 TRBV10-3 TGTGCCATCAAGAAAACCAAACTAGCGGGAGAAGACAATGAGCAGTTCTTC CAIKKTKLAGEDNEQFF
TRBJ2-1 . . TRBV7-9 TGTGCCAGCAGCGTGACCGTAGACAATGAGCAGTTCTTC CASSVTVDNEQFF
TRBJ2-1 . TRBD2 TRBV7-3 TGTGCCAGCAGCTTAACGGGACTAGCGGGAGAGAATGAGCAGTTCTTC CASSLTGLAGENEQFF
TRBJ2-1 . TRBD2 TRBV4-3 TGCGCCAGCAGCCAAGATCGCTTAGCGCGGGAGTTATACAATGAGCAGTTCTTC CASSQDRLARELYNEQFF
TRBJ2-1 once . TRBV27 TGTGCCAGCAGTTCAGACAGGAGCTCCTACAATGAGCAGTTCTTC CASSSDRSSYNEQFF
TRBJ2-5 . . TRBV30 TGTGCCTGGAGTCCGGATCCGAGGGTGGAGACCCAGTACTTC CAWSPDPRVETQYF
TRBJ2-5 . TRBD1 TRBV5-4 TGTGCCAGCAGCCCGGACAGGGGAGGAGAGACCCAGTACTTC CASSPDRGGETQYF
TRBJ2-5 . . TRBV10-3 TGTGCCACGACCGACGGGCAGCAAGAGACCCAGTACTTC CATTDGQQETQYF
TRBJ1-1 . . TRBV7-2 TGTGCCAGCAGCTTAGCGCTAGCCGGGCTCAACACTGAAGCTTTCTTT CASSLALAGLNTEAFF
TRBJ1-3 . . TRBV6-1 TGTGCCAGCAGTGATCCCGGGGTAGGAAACACCATATATTTT CASSDPGVGNTIYF
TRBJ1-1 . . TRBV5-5 TGTGCCAGCAGCTGGGGGGCCACTGAAGCTTTCTTT CASSWGATEAFF
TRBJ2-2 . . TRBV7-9 TGTGCCAGCAGCCCTCCAGGACCCACCGGGGAGCTGTTTTTT CASSPPGPTGELFF
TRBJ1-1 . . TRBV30 TGTGCCTGGAGATTCTGGGGATCGGACACTGAAGCTTTCTTT CAWRFWGSDTEAFF
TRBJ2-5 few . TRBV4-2 TGTGCCAGCAGCCAAGGGTCGAACAAAAGGCTAGAGACCCAGTACTTC CASSQGSNKRLETQYF
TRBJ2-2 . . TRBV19 TGTGCCAGTAAAATAGGGGGTTCCGGGGAGCTGTTTTTT CASKIGGSGELFF
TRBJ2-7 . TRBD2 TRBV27 TGTGCCAGCAGTGCCGTAGCGGGAGGGAGCTCCTACGAGCAGTACTTC CASSAVAGGSSYEQYF